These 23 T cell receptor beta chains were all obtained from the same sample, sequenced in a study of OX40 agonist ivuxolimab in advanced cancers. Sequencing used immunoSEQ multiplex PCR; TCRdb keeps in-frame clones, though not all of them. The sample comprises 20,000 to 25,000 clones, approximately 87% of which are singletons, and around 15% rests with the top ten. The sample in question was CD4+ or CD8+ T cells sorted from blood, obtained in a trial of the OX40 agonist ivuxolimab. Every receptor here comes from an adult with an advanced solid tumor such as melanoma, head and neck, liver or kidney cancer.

CDR3 protein: CASSLLSGDGDTQYF. As DNA, the CDR3 is TGCGCCAGCAGCTTGCTTAGCGGGGATGGAGATACGCAGTATTTT. The rearrangement joins TRBV5-1 to TRBJ2-3; 8 bases line up with TRBD2. Germline V gene sequence: CDR1 SGHRS, CDR2 YFSETQ. CDR3 length equals 15 residues. V lost 1 base, J lost 5 bases, and 6 bases stayed unmatched.

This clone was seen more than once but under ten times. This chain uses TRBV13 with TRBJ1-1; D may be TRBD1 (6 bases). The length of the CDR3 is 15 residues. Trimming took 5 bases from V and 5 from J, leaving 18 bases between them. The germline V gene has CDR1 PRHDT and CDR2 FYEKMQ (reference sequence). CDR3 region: CASSGDTAEATEAFF. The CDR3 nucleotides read TGTGCCAGCAGCGGGGACACCGCTGAGGCGACTGAAGCTTTCTTT.

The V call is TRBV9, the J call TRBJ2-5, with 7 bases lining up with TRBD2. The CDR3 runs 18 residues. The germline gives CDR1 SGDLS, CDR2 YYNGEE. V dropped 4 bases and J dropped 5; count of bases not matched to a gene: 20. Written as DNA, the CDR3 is TGTGCCAGCAGCTCCGGAGCCTCCGGGACTACTCCACGGGAGACCCAGTACTTC. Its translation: CASSSGASGTTPRETQYF.

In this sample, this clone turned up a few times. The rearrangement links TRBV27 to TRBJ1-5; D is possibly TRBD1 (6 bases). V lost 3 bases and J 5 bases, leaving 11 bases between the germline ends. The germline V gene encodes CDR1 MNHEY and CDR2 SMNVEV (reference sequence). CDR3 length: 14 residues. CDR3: CASSFLGGDQPQHF. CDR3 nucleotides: TGTGCCAGCAGTTTCCTAGGGGGGGATCAGCCCCAGCATTTT.

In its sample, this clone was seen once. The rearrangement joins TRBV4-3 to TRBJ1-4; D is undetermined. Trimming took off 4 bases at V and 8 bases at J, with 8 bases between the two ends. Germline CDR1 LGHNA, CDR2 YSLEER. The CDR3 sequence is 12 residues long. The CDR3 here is CASSPVGEKLFF. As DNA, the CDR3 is TGCGCCAGCAGCCCCGTAGGGGAAAAACTGTTTTTT.

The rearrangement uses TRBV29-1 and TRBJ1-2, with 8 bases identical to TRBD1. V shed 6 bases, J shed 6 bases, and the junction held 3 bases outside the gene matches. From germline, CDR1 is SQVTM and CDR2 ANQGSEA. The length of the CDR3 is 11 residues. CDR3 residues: CSVRTGNGYTF. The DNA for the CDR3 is TGCAGCGTAAGGACAGGGAATGGCTACACCTTC.

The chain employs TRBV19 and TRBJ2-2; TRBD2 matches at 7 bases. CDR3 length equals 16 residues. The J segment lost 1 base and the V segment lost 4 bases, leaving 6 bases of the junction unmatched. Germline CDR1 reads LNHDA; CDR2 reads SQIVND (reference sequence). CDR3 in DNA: TGTGCCAGTAGTACCCCTAGCGGCCTGAACACCGGGGAGCTGTTTTTT. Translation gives CASSTPSGLNTGELFF.

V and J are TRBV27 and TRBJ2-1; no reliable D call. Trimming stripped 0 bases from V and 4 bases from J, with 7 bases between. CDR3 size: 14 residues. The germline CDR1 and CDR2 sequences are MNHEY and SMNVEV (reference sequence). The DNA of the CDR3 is TGTGCCAGCAGTTTATCGGGCCAGTACAATGAGCAGTTCTTC. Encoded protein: CASSLSGQYNEQFF.

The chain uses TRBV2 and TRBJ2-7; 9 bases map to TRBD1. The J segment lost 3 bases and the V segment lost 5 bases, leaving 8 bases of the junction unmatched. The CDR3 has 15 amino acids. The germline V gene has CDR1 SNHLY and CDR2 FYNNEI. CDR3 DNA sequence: TGTGCCAGCAGTTTTCCCCCGGGACAGGGCTACGAGCAGTACTTC. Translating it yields CASSFPPGQGYEQYF.

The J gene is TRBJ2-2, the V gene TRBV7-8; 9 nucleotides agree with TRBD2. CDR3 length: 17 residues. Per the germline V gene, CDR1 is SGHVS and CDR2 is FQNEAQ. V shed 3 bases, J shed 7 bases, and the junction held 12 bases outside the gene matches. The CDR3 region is CASSLTWRGGGVGELFF. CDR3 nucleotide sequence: TGTGCCAGCAGCTTGACTTGGCGGGGGGGCGGTGTCGGGGAGCTGTTTTTT.

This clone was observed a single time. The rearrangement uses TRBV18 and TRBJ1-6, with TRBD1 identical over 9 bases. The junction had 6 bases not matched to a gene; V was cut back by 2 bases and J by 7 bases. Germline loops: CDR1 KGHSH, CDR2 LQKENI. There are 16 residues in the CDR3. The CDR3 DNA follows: TGTGCCAGCTCACCAGTGGGACAGGGAGGGAATTCACCCCTCCACTTT. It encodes CASSPVGQGGNSPLHF.

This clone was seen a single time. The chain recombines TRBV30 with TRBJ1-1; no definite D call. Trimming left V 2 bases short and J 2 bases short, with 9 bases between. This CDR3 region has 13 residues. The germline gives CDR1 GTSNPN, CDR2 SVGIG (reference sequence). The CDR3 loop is CAWSLLGNTEAFF. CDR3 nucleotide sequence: TGTGCCTGGAGTCTGTTGGGTAACACTGAAGCTTTCTTT.

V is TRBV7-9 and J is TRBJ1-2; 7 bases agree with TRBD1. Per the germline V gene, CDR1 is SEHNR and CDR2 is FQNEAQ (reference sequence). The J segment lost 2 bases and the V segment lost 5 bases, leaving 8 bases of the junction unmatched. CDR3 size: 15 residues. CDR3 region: CASSPPGQSNYGYTF. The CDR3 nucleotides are TGTGCCAGCAGCCCACCGGGACAGTCGAACTATGGCTACACCTTC.

The CDR3 loop is CASSKTRQTACQETQYF. In DNA form, the CDR3 reads TGTGCCAGCAGCAAAACTCGCCAGACTGCCTGCCAAGAGACCCAGTACTTC. V is TRBV21-1 and J is TRBJ2-5; no check of the table's D call, TRBD2, against the DNA was made. TRBV21-1 is marked as a pseudogene. This CDR3 has 17 residues.

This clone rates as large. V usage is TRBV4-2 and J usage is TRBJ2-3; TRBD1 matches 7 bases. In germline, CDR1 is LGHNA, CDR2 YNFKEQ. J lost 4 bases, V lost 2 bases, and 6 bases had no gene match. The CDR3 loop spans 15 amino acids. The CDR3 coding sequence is TGTGCCAGCAGCCAAAAGGGGGCAGGGCCAGATACGCAGTATTTT. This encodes CASSQKGAGPDTQYF.

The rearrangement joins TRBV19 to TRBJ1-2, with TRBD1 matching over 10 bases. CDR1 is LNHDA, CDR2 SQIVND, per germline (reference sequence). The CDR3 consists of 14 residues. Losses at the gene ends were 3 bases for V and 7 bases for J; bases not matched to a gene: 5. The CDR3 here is CASSMGQGSGGYTF. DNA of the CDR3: TGTGCCAGTAGTATGGGACAGGGGTCGGGTGGCTACACCTTC.

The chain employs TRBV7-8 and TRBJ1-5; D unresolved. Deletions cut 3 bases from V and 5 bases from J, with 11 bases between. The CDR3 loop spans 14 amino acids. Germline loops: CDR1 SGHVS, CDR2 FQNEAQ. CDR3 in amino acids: CASSLELSDQPQHF. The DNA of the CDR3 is TGTGCCAGCAGCTTGGAACTATCGGATCAGCCCCAGCATTTT. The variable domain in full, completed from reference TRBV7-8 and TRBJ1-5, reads GAGVSQSPRYKVAKRGQDVALRCDPISGHVSLFWYQQALGQGPEFLTYFQNEAQLDKSGLPSDRFFAERPEGSVSTLKIQRTQQEDSAVYLCASSLELSDQPQHFGDGTRLSIL.

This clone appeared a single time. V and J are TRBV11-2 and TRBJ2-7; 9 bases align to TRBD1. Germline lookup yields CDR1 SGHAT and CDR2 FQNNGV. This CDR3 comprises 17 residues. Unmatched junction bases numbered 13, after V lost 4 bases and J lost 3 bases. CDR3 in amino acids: CASSSDPGQGPSYEQYF. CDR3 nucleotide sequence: TGTGCCAGCAGCTCAGACCCTGGACAGGGGCCCAGCTACGAGCAGTACTTC.

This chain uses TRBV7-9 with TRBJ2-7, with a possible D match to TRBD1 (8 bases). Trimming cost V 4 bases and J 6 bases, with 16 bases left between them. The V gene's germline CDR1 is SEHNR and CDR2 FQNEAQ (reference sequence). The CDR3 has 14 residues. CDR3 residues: CASSSSTGEGEQYF. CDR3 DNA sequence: TGTGCCAGCAGCTCATCGACAGGGGAGGGCGAGCAGTACTTC.

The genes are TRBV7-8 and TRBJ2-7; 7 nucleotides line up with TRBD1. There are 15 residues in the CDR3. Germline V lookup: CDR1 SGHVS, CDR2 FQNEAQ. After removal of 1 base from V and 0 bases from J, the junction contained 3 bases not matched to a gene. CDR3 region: CASSLVDRTSYEQYF. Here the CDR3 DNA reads TGTGCCAGCAGCTTAGTGGACAGGACCTCCTACGAGCAGTACTTC. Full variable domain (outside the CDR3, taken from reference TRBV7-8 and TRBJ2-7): GAGVSQSPRYKVAKRGQDVALRCDPISGHVSLFWYQQALGQGPEFLTYFQNEAQLDKSGLPSDRFFAERPEGSVSTLKIQRTQQEDSAVYLCASSLVDRTSYEQYFGPGTRLTVT.

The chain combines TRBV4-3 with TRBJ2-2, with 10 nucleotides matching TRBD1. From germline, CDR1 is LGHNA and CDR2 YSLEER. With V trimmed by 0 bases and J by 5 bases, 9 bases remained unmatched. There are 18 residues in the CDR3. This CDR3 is CASSQDRQGAQVTGELFF. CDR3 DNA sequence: TGCGCCAGCAGCCAAGATAGACAGGGGGCGCAGGTAACCGGGGAGCTGTTTTTT.

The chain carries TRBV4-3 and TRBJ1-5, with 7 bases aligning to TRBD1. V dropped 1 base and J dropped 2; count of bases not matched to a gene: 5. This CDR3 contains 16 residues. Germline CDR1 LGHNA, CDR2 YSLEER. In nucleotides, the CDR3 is TGCGCCAGCAGCCAAGCAAGTACAGGGGGCAATCAGCCCCAGCATTTT. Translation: CASSQASTGGNQPQHF.

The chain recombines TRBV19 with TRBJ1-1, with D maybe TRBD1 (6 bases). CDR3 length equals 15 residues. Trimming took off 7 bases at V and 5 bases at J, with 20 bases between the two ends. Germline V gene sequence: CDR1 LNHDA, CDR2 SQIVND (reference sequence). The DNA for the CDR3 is TGTGCCAGTACCACCCTCGGACGGAGGGGGACTGAAGCTTTCTTT. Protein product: CASTTLGRRGTEAFF.